The 24 T cell receptor beta chains below come from one sample, sequenced in a study of blood T cell repertoires in COVID-19. The table came from immunoSEQ multiplex PCR; TCRdb's copy has only in-frame clones and leaves some out. The sample yields about 46,000 clones, around 89% seen once. The material sequenced was peripheral blood. The receptors were sampled from a man in his forties or fifties with active COVID-19.

This clone has only one observation. The chain joins TRBV3-1 (or the pseudogene TRBV3-2) to TRBJ2-1; D ambiguous. CDR1 and CDR2 from the germline V gene are LGHDT and YNNKEL (reference sequence). This CDR3 is built from 11 residues. Deletions cut 1 base from V and 9 bases from J, with 4 bases between. The CDR3 loop reads CASSQVSEQFF. The CDR3 bases are TGTGCCAGCAGCCAAGTTAGTGAGCAGTTCTTC.

The chain recombines TRBV19 with TRBJ1-4, with 9 positions matching TRBD1. Trimming cost V 1 base and J 8 bases; bases outside gene matches: 8. The CDR3 extends over 16 amino acids. The germline CDR1 and CDR2 sequences are LNHDA and SQIVND (reference sequence). CDR3 sequence reads: CASSIGPGTGNEKLFF. For the CDR3, the DNA is TGTGCCAGTAGTATAGGTCCCGGGACAGGGAACGAAAAACTGTTTTTT.

V is TRBV11-2 and J is TRBJ2-3; 7 bases are shared with TRBD1. Looked up from germline, CDR1 is SGHAT and CDR2 is FQNNGV. The J segment lost 1 base and the V segment lost 3 bases, leaving 4 bases of the junction unmatched. CDR3 length: 15 residues. CDR3 protein: CASSFYTGGTDTQYF. The CDR3 DNA follows: TGTGCCAGCAGCTTTTACACAGGGGGCACAGATACGCAGTATTTT.

The chain joins TRBV6-5 to TRBJ1-5; a possible D gene is TRBD1 (5 bases). CDR1 is MNHEY and CDR2 is SVGAGI in the germline V gene. V gave up 6 bases and J gave up 4 bases, with 13 bases separating them. CDR3 size: 14 residues. CDR3 in DNA: TGTGCCAGCAGCAGAGGACGGACAAATCAGCCCCAGCATTTT. Amino acid sequence: CASSRGRTNQPQHF.

This sequence joins TRBV7-8 and TRBJ2-7, with 10 bases matching TRBD2. Germline V CDR1 and CDR2: SGHVS, FQNEAQ. CDR3 length equals 17 residues. Trimming removed 5 bases from V and 5 bases from J; junction bases left unmatched: 15. CDR3 DNA: TGTGCCAGCAGCCGATCAGGTAGCGGGGGGCCGATCCACGAGCAGTACTTC. It yields the protein CASSRSGSGGPIHEQYF. Full variable domain (remainder filled in from reference TRBV7-8 and TRBJ2-7): GAGVSQSPRYKVAKRGQDVALRCDPISGHVSLFWYQQALGQGPEFLTYFQNEAQLDKSGLPSDRFFAERPEGSVSTLKIQRTQQEDSAVYLCASSRSGSGGPIHEQYFGPGTRLTVT.

The chain links TRBV18 to TRBJ1-4, with D uncertain. CDR3 length equals 13 residues. The V and J ends lost 6 bases and 7 bases respectively, with 12 bases between them. Germline V gene lookup returns CDR1 KGHSH and CDR2 LQKENI. The CDR3 bases are TGTGCCAGCTCGCGAGGCCACGGTGAAAAACTGTTTTTT. Protein product: CASSRGHGEKLFF.

This chain connects TRBV18 to TRBJ2-3; D possibly corresponds to TRBD2 (6 bases). The CDR3 is made up of 15 amino acids. The germline V gene has CDR1 KGHSH and CDR2 LQKENI. Between the trimmed V and J ends, which lost 3 bases and 7 bases, there was a span of 17 bases. The CDR3 protein is CASSPQRAFPHTQYF. CDR3 DNA sequence: TGTGCCAGCTCACCCCAGCGGGCTTTTCCGCATACGCAGTATTTT.

The chain employs TRBV12-3 or TRBV12-4 and TRBJ2-3, with no clear D. The CDR3 consists of 11 residues. Trimming pared 6 bases from V and 5 bases from J, leaving 6 bases between. CDR3 in DNA: TGTGCCAGCAGGAACTTAGATACGCAGTATTTT. As protein: CASRNLDTQYF.

The V gene is TRBV18, the J gene TRBJ1-5, with a possible D match to TRBD1 (5 bases). V shed 4 bases and J shed 6 bases, with 19 bases lying between them. The CDR3 length is 16 residues. The V gene's germline CDR1 is KGHSH and CDR2 LQKENI. CDR3 residues: CASSRQRTKESQPQHF. The CDR3 region has the DNA TGTGCCAGCTCACGTCAAAGGACAAAGGAGAGTCAGCCCCAGCATTTT.

The chain couples TRBV7-2 to TRBJ2-5; 8 bases map to TRBD1. The V gene end was trimmed by 6 bases and the J gene end by 5 bases; junction bases not matched to a gene: 8. Germline values: CDR1 SGHTA, CDR2 FQGNSA. The CDR3 runs to 14 residues. The DNA of the CDR3 is TGTGCCAGCAGTAGACCAGGGGGCGCGGAGACCCAGTACTTC. It specifies CASSRPGGAETQYF.

V is TRBV4-1 and J is TRBJ2-7, with 8 bases identical to TRBD1. Germline V CDR1 and CDR2: MGHRA, YSYEKL. CDR3 size: 14 residues. With 7 bases clipped from V and 2 bases from J, the junction kept 7 bases outside the gene matches. The CDR3 nucleotides read TGCGCCAGCACCGCCGGGACAGGAGCCTACGAGCAGTACTTC. Its protein is CASTAGTGAYEQYF.

CDR3 region: CASRQQGNSYEQYF. The CDR3 DNA is TGCGCCAGCAGACAGCAGGGTAACTCCTACGAGCAGTACTTC. This chain links TRBV5-1 with TRBJ2-7, with D perhaps TRBD1 (5 bases). V lost 5 bases and J lost 0, with 12 bases in between. The CDR3 sequence is 14 residues long. Germline CDR1 SGHRS, CDR2 YFSETQ.

J is TRBJ2-4 and V is TRBV10-1, with D maybe TRBD2 (5 bases). The germline CDR1 and CDR2 sequences are WNHNN and SYGVQD (reference sequence). Trimming stripped 3 bases from V and 1 base from J, with 13 bases between. This CDR3 is 16 amino acids long. CDR3 residues: CASSESIGGAKNIQYF. The CDR3 DNA is TGCGCCAGCAGTGAATCTATCGGCGGGGCCAAAAACATTCAGTACTTC.

The chain uses TRBV10-1 and TRBJ2-7; 7 nucleotides line up with TRBD2. Germline V CDR1 and CDR2: WNHNN, SYGVQD (reference sequence). V was pared by 2 bases and J by 5 bases, with 15 bases of the junction left unmatched. The CDR3 covers 17 residues. The CDR3 DNA is TGCGCCAGCAGTGAGCACAGCGGGGTGGGAGAAGGCAACGAGCAGTACTTC. It specifies CASSEHSGVGEGNEQYF.

The V call is TRBV29-1, the J call TRBJ1-2, with 7 bases fitting TRBD1. J was trimmed by 6 bases and V by 0 bases; bases with no gene match: 13. CDR3 length: 16 amino acids. Germline V CDR1 and CDR2: SQVTM, ANQGSEA. This CDR3 reads CSVEDLNRGIRDGYTF. CDR3 nucleotides: TGCAGCGTTGAAGATCTTAACAGGGGAATTCGGGATGGCTACACCTTC.

This clone was seen a single time. The genes are TRBV25-1 and TRBJ1-5; TRBD1 is a possible D gene (5 bases). V was trimmed by 3 bases and J by 3 bases, leaving 12 bases between them. The CDR3 contains 15 residues. In germline, CDR1 is MGHDK, CDR2 SYGVNS. Here the CDR3 reads CASSDLRDFNQPQHF. CDR3 DNA sequence: TGTGCCAGCAGTGACCTCCGGGACTTCAATCAGCCCCAGCATTTT.

The chain links TRBV6-2 or TRBV6-3 to TRBJ1-2, with 9 nucleotides matching TRBD1. The CDR3 consists of 16 residues. The junction had 10 bases not matched to a gene; V was cut back by 2 bases and J by 6 bases. CDR1 and CDR2 from the germline V gene are MNHEY and SVGEGT. DNA of the CDR3: TGTGCCAGCAGTTACGTAGTCCCGTGGGACAGGGATGGCTACACCTTC. Amino acid sequence: CASSYVVPWDRDGYTF.

This clone was recorded once. The V gene is TRBV19, the J gene TRBJ1-1, with 7 bases matching TRBD1. V lost 8 bases, J lost 3 bases, and 12 bases stayed unmatched. The CDR3 sequence is 15 residues long. Per germline, CDR1 LNHDA and CDR2 SQIVND (reference sequence). The CDR3 here is CASSPTGARDTEAFF. CDR3 nucleotides: TGTGCCAGTTCTCCTACAGGGGCCAGGGACACTGAAGCTTTCTTT.

The chain is built from TRBV2 and TRBJ2-7; 9 bases agree with TRBD2. The CDR3 extends over 15 amino acids. Germline lookup yields CDR1 SNHLY and CDR2 FYNNEI. V lost 3 bases to trimming and J lost 5 bases; unmatched junction nucleotides: 8. The CDR3 loop reads CASSERGGGPDEQYF. CDR3 coding DNA: TGTGCCAGCAGTGAGCGGGGGGGAGGGCCTGACGAGCAGTACTTC.

The chain couples TRBV9 to TRBJ2-7; 7 nucleotides match TRBD1. The V gene's germline CDR1 is SGDLS and CDR2 YYNGEE. The V and J ends lost 0 bases and 1 base, in that order; junction bases with no gene match: 7. The CDR3 totals 16 residues. The CDR3 here is CASSVDPSRGSYEQYF. CDR3 DNA sequence: TGTGCCAGCAGCGTAGACCCAAGCAGGGGGTCCTACGAGCAGTACTTC. Variable domain in full (rest from reference TRBV9 and TRBJ2-7): DSGVTQTPKHLITATGQRVTLRCSPRSGDLSVYWYQQSLDQGLQFLIQYYNGEERAKGNILERFSAQQFPDLHSELNLSSLELGDSALYFCASSVDPSRGSYEQYFGPGTRLTVT.

The chain is built from TRBV7-2 and TRBJ2-7; TRBD1 matches 10 bases. V dropped 2 bases and J dropped 0; count of bases not matched to a gene: 4. CDR3 length: 16 amino acids. Germline CDR1 SGHTA, CDR2 FQGNSA. This chain's CDR3 is CASSLRGQGSSYEQYF. CDR3 bases: TGTGCCAGCAGCTTACGGGGACAGGGGAGCTCCTACGAGCAGTACTTC.

V is TRBV5-1 and J is TRBJ2-2; D is perhaps TRBD2 (6 bases). Per germline, CDR1 SGHRS and CDR2 YFSETQ. The CDR3 extends over 13 amino acids. V dropped 8 bases and J dropped 6 bases, with 14 bases sitting between them. The CDR3 loop is CASFSGPPGELFF. The CDR3 DNA follows: TGCGCCAGTTTTAGCGGACCCCCCGGGGAGCTGTTTTTT.

V and J are TRBV5-5 and TRBJ2-7; the D gene is possibly TRBD2 (6 bases). In germline, CDR1 is SGHKS, CDR2 YYEKEE (reference sequence). The V and J ends lost 0 bases and 2 bases respectively, with 12 bases between them. The CDR3 runs 15 residues. The CDR3 DNA sequence: TGTGCCAGCAGCTTGGCGGAGGGCCGGACCTACGAGCAGTACTTC. Translation gives CASSLAEGRTYEQYF.

The chain has TRBV9 and TRBJ1-3; a possible D gene is TRBD1 (5 bases). Trimming took 5 bases from V and 8 from J, leaving 14 bases between them. Germline CDR1 reads SGDLS; CDR2 reads YYNGEE. CDR3 size: 13 residues. As DNA, the CDR3 is TGTGCCAGCAGTAGATCGGGGGGAGACACCATATATTTT. This encodes CASSRSGGDTIYF. Variable domain in full (rest from reference TRBV9 and TRBJ1-3): DSGVTQTPKHLITATGQRVTLRCSPRSGDLSVYWYQQSLDQGLQFLIQYYNGEERAKGNILERFSAQQFPDLHSELNLSSLELGDSALYFCASSRSGGDTIYFGEGSWLTVV.